The T cell receptor (beta chain) described here comes from a study of early T cells in non-severe SARS-CoV-2 infection (dated by TCRdb to about 2021). Study-wide context: Bulk RNA from unsorted whole blood was used for TCR sequencing, so alpha and beta chains could not be paired. Broader findings and caveats from the paper: VDJdb matching was skewed toward anti-spike CD8 responses, so virus-specific expansions were likely underestimated and private and CD4 specificities were missed.

This was a case-control study nested in a cohort of healthcare workers in London, UK, who had nasopharyngeal swab PCR tests and blood samples taken every week. Healthcare workers were recruited between 23 and 31 March 2020, during the week of the UK lockdown, and were followed weekly for up to about 15 weeks. Ten or more counts support this clonotype. This clone's antigen is unknown. No much larger clonotype is one base removed from it; base qualities were not supplied. Trimming leaves V shorter by 7 bases and J shorter by 5 bases, with the junction holding 6 bases beyond the gene matches. Reading from cysteine to phenylalanine, the CDR3 counts 15 amino acids. Just CDR3 DNA is preserved here, 45 bases in frame from base 1. CDR1 and CDR2, looked up from the germline V gene (reference sequence), are MNHNY and SVGAGI. The library was made by 5' RACE. Sequencing took place on a NextSeq 500. Unique molecular identifiers were attached to individual cDNA molecules in the TCR library protocol so that sequencing error and PCR bias could be corrected. Sequencing covered both TCR alpha and beta chains, and within each sample the abundances of alpha and beta sequences were tightly co-correlated. As for how the authors treated the data: V gene, J gene and CDR3 annotation of TCR sequences was performed with Decombinator V4. Expanded TCRs were defined as changing significantly between any two time points under a Poisson model with p below 0.0001. TCR abundances were normalised to the total number of TCRs sequenced per sample and expressed as counts per million. MAIT TCRs were defined by TRAV1-2 paired with TRAJ12, TRAJ20 or TRAJ33, and iNKT TCRs by TRAV10 paired with TRAJ18. VDJdb, accessed on 1 November 2021, was searched for TCRs annotated for CMV, EBV and SARS-CoV-2, and TCRs annotated for more than one antigen were excluded. TCRdb applied fastp at Q25 and MiXCR to the public reads, then kept only in-frame beta chains. Entries are consolidated by CDR3 protein sequence, retaining the most common genes and DNA. TCRdb, not the original authors, processed these V and J calls. This sample is represented by approximately 35,000 distinct CDR3 sequences; about 7% of them were singletons. The ten largest clones add up to just over 4% of the sample.

In this chain, TRBV6-6 is recombined with TRBJ2-2, with 11 middle bases fitting TRBD2. The sequence was obtained from an adult who was a healthcare worker with PCR-confirmed SARS-CoV-2 infection or an uninfected control (not recorded which). Sequenced input: whole blood. The DNA sequence is TGTGCCAGCACCATGCTAGCGGGAGGTACCGGGGAGCTGTTTTTT. This sequence encodes CASTMLAGGTGELFF.